This T cell receptor beta chain is drawn from a study of T cell responses to AZD1222 COVID-19 vaccine. Clones were sequenced by immunoSEQ multiplex PCR, and TCRdb holds only the in-frame ones, with some missing. The table shows 90,000 to 150,000 clones, with about 90% occurring only once. The input for sequencing was peripheral blood, taken on day 0 of AZD1222 vaccination. The receptor comes from an adult in good health.

DNA for the CDR3: TGTGCCAGCAGCAAAGGACAGGGGGTAAGGCAGCCCCAGCATTTT. This sequence encodes CASSKGQGVRQPQHF. J is TRBJ1-5 and V is TRBV7-8; 10 bases fit TRBD1. Germline V gene data show CDR1 as SGHVS and CDR2 as FQNEAQ. This CDR3 is 15 amino acids long. With V trimmed by 5 bases and J by 7 bases, 8 bases remained unmatched.